The entry that follows covers one TCR beta chain sequence. No antigen is known for it. This CDR3 is 17 amino acids long. Germline V gene data show CDR1 as SGHRS and CDR2 as YFSETQ. Trimming took off 3 bases at V and 1 base at J, with 18 bases between the two ends. Some clones are missing from TCRdb's copy, which holds only in-frame ones; the method was immunoSEQ multiplex PCR. The data contain about 1.5 million clones, 95% to 99% of them singletons. Naive CD45RA+ and memory CD45RA-negative subsets were split from CD4+ cells. This sample is drawn from a study of shared clonotypes between healthy human individuals. Study-wide points: Generally, naive subsets (rather than memory subsets) showed larger estimated richness. When compared with the clonotypes that were shared by all four sorted-subset donors, the non-shared clonotypes turned out to have lower generation probabilities. Sequencing depth was expected to affect clonotype sharing among donors.

Sequencing was carried out using naive CD4+ T cells sorted from blood. Subset reported: CD45RA+ positively selected. This sequence joins TRBV5-1 and TRBJ2-3; D is perhaps TRBD2 (6 bases). This sequence was found in a man younger than 45 in good health. CDR3: CASSSYGTGTGTDTQYF. Written as DNA, the CDR3 is TGCGCCAGCAGCTCGTACGGAACCGGGACTGGCACAGATACGCAGTATTTT.